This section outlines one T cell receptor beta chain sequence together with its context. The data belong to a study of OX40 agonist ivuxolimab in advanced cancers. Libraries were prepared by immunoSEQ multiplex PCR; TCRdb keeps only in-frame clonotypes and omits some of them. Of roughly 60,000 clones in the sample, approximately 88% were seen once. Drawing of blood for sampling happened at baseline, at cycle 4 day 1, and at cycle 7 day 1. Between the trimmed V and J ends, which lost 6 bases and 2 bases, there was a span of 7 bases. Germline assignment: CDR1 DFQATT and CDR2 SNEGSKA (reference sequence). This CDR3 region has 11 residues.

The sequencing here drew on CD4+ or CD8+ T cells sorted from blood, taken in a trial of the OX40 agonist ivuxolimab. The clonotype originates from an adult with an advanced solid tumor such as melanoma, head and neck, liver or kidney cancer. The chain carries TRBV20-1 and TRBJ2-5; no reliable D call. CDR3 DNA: TGCAGTGCCCACTCTCAAGAGACCCAGTACTTC. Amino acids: CSAHSQETQYF.